There are a few counts of the clone carrying this T cell receptor beta chain. This sample is part of a study of tumor and adjacent non-tumor tissue in lung cancer. A modified ARM-PCR protocol with three rounds of nested PCR amplified TCRbeta. TCRdb called the multiplex PCR reads again in MiXCR, with one record for every CDR3 protein. The sample lists some 200,000 distinct CDR3 sequences, less than 80% occurring once. RNA was extracted from bulk tissue without any cell sorting. The CDR3 covers 14 residues. Germline V gene lookup returns CDR1 SGHAT and CDR2 FQNNGV. Trimming pared 5 bases from V and 4 bases from J, leaving 14 bases between.

Sequencing was done on a sample of lung tumor tissue. The TCR comes from a man aged 55 to 70 with non-small cell lung cancer. The V gene is TRBV11-2, the J gene TRBJ1-2; possibly TRBD1 for D (6 bases). For the CDR3, the DNA is TGTGCCAGCAGCCCAATCGGGGGGCCCTATGGCTACACCTTC. The encoded protein is CASSPIGGPYGYTF.